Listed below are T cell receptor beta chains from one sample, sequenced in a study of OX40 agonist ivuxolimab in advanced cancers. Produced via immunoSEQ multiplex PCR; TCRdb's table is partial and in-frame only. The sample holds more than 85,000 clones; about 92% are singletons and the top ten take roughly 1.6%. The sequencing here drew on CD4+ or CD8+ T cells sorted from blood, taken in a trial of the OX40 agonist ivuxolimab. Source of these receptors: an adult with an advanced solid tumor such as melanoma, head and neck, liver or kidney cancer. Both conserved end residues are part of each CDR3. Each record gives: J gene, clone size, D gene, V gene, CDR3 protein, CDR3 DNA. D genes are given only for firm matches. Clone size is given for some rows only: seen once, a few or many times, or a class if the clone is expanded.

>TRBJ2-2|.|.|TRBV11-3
CASSSRWDPNTGELFF
TGTGCCAGCAGCAGCCGATGGGACCCGAACACCGGGGAGCTGTTTTTT
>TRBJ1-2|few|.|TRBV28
CEVGNVNYGYTF
TGTGAGGTGGGGAATGTTAACTATGGCTACACCTTC
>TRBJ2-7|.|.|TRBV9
CASSDSPGPFYEQYF
TGTGCCAGCAGCGATTCCCCGGGACCCTTCTACGAGCAGTACTTC
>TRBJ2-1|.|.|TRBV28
CASSLYMEQFF
TGTGCCAGCAGTTTATACATGGAGCAGTTCTTC
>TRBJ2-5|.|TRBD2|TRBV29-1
CSVEVPAGGKETQYF
TGCAGCGTTGAAGTACCAGCGGGAGGGAAAGAGACCCAGTACTTC
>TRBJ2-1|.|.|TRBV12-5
CASGLGRGEQFF
TGTGCTAGTGGTTTGGGGCGGGGCGAGCAGTTCTTC
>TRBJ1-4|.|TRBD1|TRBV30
CAWRPGQGFLNEKLFF
TGTGCCTGGCGACCGGGACAGGGGTTCCTAAATGAAAAACTGTTTTTT
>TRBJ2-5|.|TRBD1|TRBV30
CAWSGQGRETQYF
TGTGCCTGGAGTGGACAGGGTAGGGAGACCCAGTACTTC
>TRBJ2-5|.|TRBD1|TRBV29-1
CSVGTGGEETQYF
TGCAGCGTTGGGACAGGGGGGGAAGAGACCCAGTACTTC
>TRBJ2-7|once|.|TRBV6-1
CASSLETPYEQYF
TGTGCCAGCAGTCTAGAGACCCCCTACGAGCAGTACTTC
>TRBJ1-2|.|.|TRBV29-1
CSVRSVEGYGYTF
TGCAGCGTTCGGTCCGTCGAGGGCTATGGCTACACCTTC
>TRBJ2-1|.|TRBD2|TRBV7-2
CASSAIRLAGYNEQFF
TGTGCCAGCAGCGCCATCAGGCTAGCGGGCTACAATGAGCAGTTCTTC
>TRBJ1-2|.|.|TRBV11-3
CASSFSRHGYTF
TGTGCCAGCAGCTTCTCCCGCCATGGCTACACCTTC
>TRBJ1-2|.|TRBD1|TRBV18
CASSLYPPTGDNYGYTF
TGTGCCAGCTCACTTTACCCTCCGACAGGGGATAACTATGGCTACACCTTC
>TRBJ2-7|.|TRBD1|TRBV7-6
CASSFGTGDREQYF
TGTGCCAGCAGCTTCGGGACAGGGGATCGCGAGCAGTACTTC
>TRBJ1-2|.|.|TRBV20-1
CSALIGGGYTF
TGCAGTGCCCTTATTGGAGGTGGCTACACCTTC
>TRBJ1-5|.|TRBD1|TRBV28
CASAGTGSNQPQHF
TGTGCCAGCGCCGGGACAGGGAGCAATCAGCCCCAGCATTTT
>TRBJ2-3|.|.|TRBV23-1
CASPTKPGLGTDTQYF
TGCGCCAGTCCAACTAAACCGGGCCTCGGCACAGATACGCAGTATTTT
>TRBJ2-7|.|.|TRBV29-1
CSVETVSSYEQYF
TGCAGCGTTGAGACAGTGAGCTCCTACGAGCAGTACTTC
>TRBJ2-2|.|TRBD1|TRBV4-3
CASSPGGQRGTGELFF
TGCGCCAGCAGCCCTGGGGGACAGCGCGGGACCGGGGAGCTGTTTTTT
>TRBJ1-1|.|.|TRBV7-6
CASSLSWRNTEAFF
TGTGCCAGCAGCTTAAGCTGGAGGAACACTGAAGCTTTCTTT
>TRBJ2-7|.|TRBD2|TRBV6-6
CASSYYTSGYMEQYF
TGTGCCAGCAGCTACTATACTAGCGGGTACATGGAGCAGTACTTC
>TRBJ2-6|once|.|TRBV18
CASSPRRPRDSGANVLTF
TGTGCCAGCTCACCGCGCAGACCCAGGGACTCTGGGGCCAACGTCCTGACTTTC